The 25 T cell receptor beta chains in this list originate from one sample, sequenced in a study of blood T cells in healthy people across ages. For the second PCR, which ran for roughly 6 to 12 cycles, a sample-barcoded 5' primer and a J-beta primer mix were used. From the 5' RACE reads, TCRdb called clonotypes with MiXCR, one entry per CDR3 protein. The table has over a million distinct CDR3 sequences, roughly 60% seen once. The sample taken for sequencing was blood. The receptor source for this set is a man aged 18 to 30 in good health.

This sequence joins TRBV25-1 and TRBJ2-5, with no clear D. The CDR3 totals 12 residues. V gave up 1 base and J gave up 6 bases, with 6 bases separating them. Germline CDR1 and CDR2: MGHDK and SYGVNS. The CDR3, as DNA: TGTGCCAGCAGTGAATTCGGAAAGACCCAGTACTTC. Translating it yields CASSEFGKTQYF. The full variable domain, completed using reference TRBV25-1 and TRBJ2-5, is EADIYQTPRYLVIGTGKKITLECSQTMGHDKMYWYQQDPGMELHLIHYSYGVNSTEKGDLSSESTVSRIRTEHFPLTLESARPSHTSQYLCASSEFGKTQYFGPGTRLLVL.

Only a few counts were recorded for this clonotype. The chain employs TRBV20-1 and TRBJ2-1; 10 positions agree with TRBD2. V shed 1 base and J 7 bases; nucleotides not matched to a gene: 7. The CDR3 length is 15 residues. Germline loops: CDR1 DFQATT, CDR2 SNEGSKA (reference sequence). CDR3 coding DNA: TGCAGTGCTAGAGCGATAGCGGGAGGTAGAAATGAGCAGTTCTTC. It translates to CSARAIAGGRNEQFF.

The V gene is TRBV11-2, the J gene TRBJ2-1, with 10 nucleotides matching TRBD2. Germline V gene data show CDR1 as SGHAT and CDR2 as FQNNGV. This CDR3 spans 15 amino acids. The ends lost 5 bases at V and 7 bases at J; junction bases unmatched: 8. The CDR3 coding sequence is TGTGCCAGCAGCCAACCTCTAGCGGGAGCGAATGAGCAGTTCTTC. This gives the protein CASSQPLAGANEQFF.

The chain links TRBV27 to TRBJ2-7; 8 bases are shared with TRBD2. The CDR3 has 14 residues. Germline CDR1 MNHEY, CDR2 SMNVEV (reference sequence). With V trimmed by 5 bases and J by 3 bases, 6 bases remained unmatched. The CDR3 loop reads CASSPGGGHYEQYF. DNA for the CDR3: TGTGCCAGCAGTCCCGGGGGGGGCCACTACGAGCAGTACTTC.

V is TRBV6-5 and J is TRBJ2-1, with D possibly being TRBD2 (6 bases). V lost 5 bases to trimming and J lost 5 bases, with 19 bases between them. Germline V gives CDR1 MNHEY, CDR2 SVGAGI. There are 16 residues in the CDR3. The CDR3 region has the DNA TGTGCCAGCAGTGAGTGGGTCGCGGGAACCGACAATGAGCAGTTCTTC. Amino acid sequence: CASSEWVAGTDNEQFF.

CDR3 bases: TGTGCCAGCAAAGGGGTCCTTATAGCCAAAAACATTCAGTACTTC. It codes for CASKGVLIAKNIQYF. The chain combines TRBV2 with TRBJ2-4; tentatively, D is TRBD1 (5 bases). Trimming removed 7 bases from V and 0 bases from J, with 13 bases in between. Germline V gene lookup returns CDR1 SNHLY and CDR2 FYNNEI. The CDR3 is 15 residues long.

This clonotype was found a few times. The chain is built from TRBV20-1 and TRBJ1-2, with unresolved D. The CDR3 length is 12 residues. Trimming shortened V by 7 bases and J by 3 bases, and 12 bases separated the two germline ends. From germline, CDR1 is DFQATT and CDR2 SNEGSKA (reference sequence). The CDR3 nucleotides read TGCAGTGGAAGGCGATCGGACTATGGCTACACCTTC. Its translation is CSGRRSDYGYTF.

The rearrangement joins TRBV20-1 to TRBJ2-3; D unclear. This CDR3 spans 15 amino acids. Germline values: CDR1 DFQATT, CDR2 SNEGSKA (reference sequence). Trimming left V 2 bases short and J 1 base short, with 13 bases between. The CDR3 nucleotides read TGCAGTGCTAGACCCTCCAGAGCCGGCACAGATACGCAGTATTTT. Its translation: CSARPSRAGTDTQYF.

This chain joins TRBV6-6 and TRBJ2-7; no clear D gene. This CDR3 is 12 amino acids long. CDR1 MNHNY and CDR2 SVGAGI come from the germline V gene (reference sequence). V was trimmed by 8 bases and J by 0 bases, leaving 8 bases between them. In DNA, the CDR3 is TGTGCCAGCGGCATCAGCTCCTACGAGCAGTACTTC. Translation: CASGISSYEQYF.

This chain joins TRBV7-9 and TRBJ2-3; D gene ambiguous. Trimming took 3 bases from V and 2 from J, leaving 9 bases between them. This CDR3 is 14 amino acids long. Germline CDR1 is SEHNR and CDR2 is FQNEAQ (reference sequence). The CDR3 coding sequence is TGTGCCAGCAGCTTGTCCGTGGTCACAGATACGCAGTATTTT. It translates to CASSLSVVTDTQYF.

The rearrangement joins TRBV10-3 to TRBJ2-4, with TRBD1 identical over 10 bases. TRBJ2-7 matches the DNA end more closely, so the J call is doubtful. Per germline, CDR1 ENHRY and CDR2 SYGVKD. The CDR3 covers 16 residues. Written as DNA, the CDR3 is TGTGCCATCAGTGGTTTTGGGGACAGGGGTATCCACGAGCAGTACTTC. Protein: CAISGFGDRGIHEQYF.

The V and J genes are TRBV6-2 or TRBV6-3 and TRBJ2-7; unclear D gene. The DNA end favors TRBJ2-4, so the J call may be wrong. The CDR3 covers 14 residues. CDR1 is MNHEY, CDR2 SVGEGT, per germline. CDR3 in DNA: TGTGCCAGCAGTTACAGTGGCCATACAAACATTCAGTACTTC. As protein: CASSYSGHTNIQYF.

V gene TRBV29-1 combines with J gene TRBJ1-2; no clear D gene. V was shortened by 8 bases and J by 8 bases, with 24 bases between the two germline ends. Germline CDR1 is SQVTM and CDR2 is ANQGSEA. The CDR3 is 14 amino acids. The CDR3 loop is CSTEEARLNIGYTF. The CDR3 DNA sequence: TGCAGCACCGAGGAGGCGAGACTGAATATAGGCTACACCTTC.

The chain couples TRBV20-1 to TRBJ2-6; D unclear. V lost 2 bases to trimming and J lost 2 bases, with 13 bases between them. The CDR3 has 16 amino acids. The germline CDR1 and CDR2 sequences are DFQATT and SNEGSKA (reference sequence). As DNA, the CDR3 is TGCAGTGCTAGAAACCTGGTGGGCCCTGGGGCCAACGTCCTGACTTTC. Protein product: CSARNLVGPGANVLTF.

V and J are TRBV20-1 and TRBJ2-1, with D perhaps being TRBD1 or TRBD2 (5 bases each). This CDR3 is built from 14 residues. Germline assignment: CDR1 DFQATT and CDR2 SNEGSKA (reference sequence). V gave up 0 bases and J gave up 9 bases, with 15 bases separating them. The CDR3 region is CSARDLFEGREQFF. The DNA of the CDR3 is TGCAGTGCTAGAGATCTGTTCGAGGGGCGTGAGCAGTTCTTC.

This clonotype was detected only a few times. At one boundary the junction diverges from the germline segment, which might be a read error. V gene TRBV7-7 combines with J gene TRBJ2-1; D remains unclear. Germline lookup yields CDR1 SSHAT and CDR2 FNYEAQ (reference sequence). The CDR3 extends over 15 amino acids. The CDR3 region has the DNA TGTGCTAGCAGCTTAAGTCGGGTATCCTACAATGAGCAGTTCTTC. Amino acid sequence: CASSLSRVSYNEQFF.

The chain joins TRBV11-2 to TRBJ2-1, with no clear D. CDR3 length equals 10 residues. Germline lookup yields CDR1 SGHAT and CDR2 FQNNGV. V lost 5 bases and J 14 bases, leaving 10 bases between the germline ends. The CDR3 loop is CASSRVTEFF. In DNA form, the CDR3 reads TGTGCCAGCAGCAGAGTAACGGAGTTCTTC.

The chain has TRBV10-1 and TRBJ2-5, with D possibly TRBD1 on 6 matching bases. This CDR3 has 11 amino acids. In germline, CDR1 is WNHNN, CDR2 SYGVQD (reference sequence). V was cut by 8 bases and J by 7 bases, with 11 bases left in between. The CDR3 spells CASGTSGTQYF. The CDR3 DNA reads as TGCGCCAGCGGGACATCTGGGACCCAGTACTTC.

The chain employs TRBV27 and TRBJ2-1; TRBD1 matches 9 bases. The end of the DNA fits TRBJ2-7 better, so the J call may be wrong. The germline V gene has CDR1 MNHEY and CDR2 SMNVEV (reference sequence). The CDR3 covers 15 residues. CDR3 loop: CASSGSGQGPYEQYF. DNA for the CDR3: TGTGCCAGCTCTGGATCGGGACAGGGACCCTACGAGCAGTACTTC.

This rearrangement joins TRBV5-5 to TRBJ2-1; TRBD1 matches at 9 bases. The CDR3 consists of 14 residues. V was clipped by 2 bases and J by 7 bases; unmatched bases: 4. CDR1 is SGHKS, CDR2 YYEKEE, per germline (reference sequence). CDR3 residues: CASSLGTGWNEQFF. CDR3 bases: TGTGCCAGCAGCTTAGGGACAGGGTGGAATGAGCAGTTCTTC.

J is TRBJ1-2 and V is TRBV6-1; D may be TRBD1 (6 bases). Per germline, CDR1 MNHNS and CDR2 SASEGT. The ends were cut back, 7 bases at V and 6 bases at J, with 18 bases in the middle. The length of the CDR3 is 14 residues. CDR3 sequence reads: CASNRGQRTNGYTF. CDR3 bases: TGTGCCAGCAACAGAGGACAGAGAACAAATGGCTACACCTTC.

This clonotype was recorded a few times. The V call is TRBV7-9, the J call TRBJ2-1; D is undetermined. Germline values: CDR1 SEHNR, CDR2 FQNEAQ (reference sequence). The CDR3 runs 14 residues. Trimming stripped 5 bases from V and 1 base from J, with 9 bases between. In nucleotides, the CDR3 is TGTGCCAGCAGCCGGGTCAGATCCTACAATGAGCAGTTCTTC. Its translation is CASSRVRSYNEQFF.

The V and J genes are TRBV4-3 and TRBJ1-2, with TRBD1 matching over 8 bases. Germline loops: CDR1 LGHNA, CDR2 YSLEER. V was pared by 0 bases and J by 3 bases, with 15 bases of the junction left unmatched. The CDR3 spans 19 residues. In DNA form, the CDR3 reads TGCGCCAGCAGCCAAGATATTATTCGTTGGGACAGGAACTACTATGGCTACACCTTC. Translated, it gives CASSQDIIRWDRNYYGYTF.

There are a few counts of this clonotype. The chain employs TRBV4-1 and TRBJ1-2, with no clear D. CDR1 and CDR2 (germline): MGHRA, YSYEKL. This CDR3 has 17 amino acids. V shed 0 bases and J shed 1 base, with 15 bases lying between them. Written as DNA, the CDR3 is TGCGCCAGCAGCCAAGAGACAAGCCAACGGCATAACTATGGCTACACCTTC. Encoded protein: CASSQETSQRHNYGYTF.

The chain joins TRBV12-3 or TRBV12-4 to TRBJ2-7; the match to TRBD2 covers 10 bases. The CDR3 is 14 amino acids. V lost 7 bases and J lost 10; bases outside the gene matches: 13. As DNA, the CDR3 is TGTGCCAGCACCTTATCTGGACTAGCGGACGCACAGTACTTC. It translates to CASTLSGLADAQYF.